The clone carrying this TCR beta chain came up a few times. Its antigen is not known. This specimen comes from a study of T cells after yellow fever vaccination. Study-wide findings and caveats: Clonotypes shared by both compartments, CD4 and CD8, made up a small share.

V shed 1 base and J 3 bases; nucleotides not matched to a gene: 2. The CDR3 runs 14 residues. Germline-derived CDR1 and CDR2 are GTSNPN and SVGIG (reference sequence). TCRdb re-called the 5' RACE reads through MiXCR, storing one row per CDR3 protein. The sample lists around 550,000 distinct CDR3 sequences, 19% occurring once. The rearrangement links TRBV30 to TRBJ2-7; 11 bases map to TRBD2. This clonotype was obtained from a man aged 25 to 45 who received the YFV17D yellow fever vaccine. The sample in question was PBMCs, obtained 15 days after the yellow fever booster vaccination. The CDR3 DNA reads TGTGCCTGGAGTGCACTAGCGGGAGTCTACGAGCAGTACTTC. The encoded protein is CAWSALAGVYEQYF. Combining the CDR3 with reference TRBV30 and TRBJ2-7 gives the whole variable domain SQTIHQWPATLVQPVGSPLSLECTVEGTSNPNLYWYRQAAGRGLQLLFYSVGIGQISSEVPQNLSASRPQDRQFILSSKKLLLSDSGFYLCAWSALAGVYEQYFGPGTRLTVT.